This T cell receptor beta chain appears in the sequencing data of a study of T cell responses to AZD1222 COVID-19 vaccine. In its sample, this clone was seen a few times. Antigen unknown. Points from the study as a whole: Distributed over spike, vaccine-associated CD4 TCRs predominated at 160-218 and 743-854. Seropositive AZD1222 recipients at baseline numbered only 5 to 7.

Generated by immunoSEQ multiplex PCR, the TCRdb table keeps only in-frame clones and is missing some. Here the sample spans 110,000 to 150,000 clones, 70% to 90% being singletons. This CDR3 region has 13 residues. Deletions cut 2 bases from V and 4 bases from J, with 8 bases between. Germline assignment: CDR1 MDHEN and CDR2 SYDVKM. The chain has TRBV28 and TRBJ1-2; the D gene is possibly TRBD1 (5 bases). This TCR was sampled from an adult in good health. The sequencing here drew on peripheral blood, taken on day 0 of AZD1222 vaccination. In DNA, the CDR3 is TGTGCCAGCAGTTTAGGGGGGGTCTATGGCTACACCTTC. Translated: CASSLGGVYGYTF.